This T cell receptor (beta chain) was observed in a study of human T cells and chemical hapten exposure. Study in general: The study sensitized with 2% DPC on a 2 cm by 2 cm patch of upper inner arm skin.

TCRdb used MiXCR to reprocess the RACE reads, holding one entry per CDR3 protein. Of roughly 90,000 distinct CDR3 sequences listed, under 13% are singletons. Findings of the study overall: Following DPC sensitization, TCRs present above 1 in 1000 frequency showed no change. In comparison with controls, expanded TCRs gave rise to a significantly larger number of large CDR3 similarity clusters.

The time point is: patch test 3, about 24 weeks after DPC sensitization. Treatment reported: therapeutic diphenylcyclopropenone sensitization with weekly scalp DPC. The study extracted total RNA from unfractionated whole blood. This clonotype was detected a few times. Its antigen is as yet unknown. The receptor was isolated from a woman in her thirties with alopecia areata. Some clones in this sample may be carry-over from other donors' samples. The input for sequencing was whole blood, taken in connection with sensitization to the hapten diphenylcyclopropenone (DPC).

For the CDR3, the DNA is TGCGCCAGCAGCCAAGTGAATTATCTGTTCTTC. It yields the protein CASSQVNYLFF. The V gene is TRBV4-1, the J gene TRBJ2-1; D gene unclear. CDR1 and CDR2 from the germline V gene are MGHRA and YSYEKL. The CDR3 consists of 11 residues. Trimming removed 1 base from V and 15 bases from J, with 10 bases in between.